A selection of T cell receptor beta chains follows, all from one sample in a study of T cells in Graves' hyperthyroidism and ophthalmopathy. TCRdb re-analysed the multiplex PCR reads in MiXCR, keeping a single row per CDR3 protein. The sample records roughly 570,000 distinct CDR3 sequences, roughly 50% being singletons. The material sequenced was peripheral blood or thyroid tissue (not recorded which). Every receptor here comes from a young woman with Graves' hyperthyroidism. The CDR3 runs from the conserved cysteine through the conserved F or W. D genes are given only for firm matches. The listing skips clone size in some rows; elsewhere it reads once, few, many or a size class.

>TRBJ2-7|.|once|TRBV29-1
TGCAGCGTTGACTTATGGGGGAGCGACGAGCAGTACTTC
CSVDLWGSDEQYF
>TRBJ1-2|.|many|TRBV10-3
TGTGCCATCAGTGAGTCGACGAAAGGTTATGGCTACACCTTC
CAISESTKGYGYTF
>TRBJ1-2|.|.|TRBV5-1
TGCGCCAGCAGCTTCGGGGGGGGCGAGACCTTC
CASSFGGGETF
>TRBJ2-7|.|.|TRBV10-1
TGCGCCAGCAGTGAGAATGCGGGGCAGAAAGAGCAGTACTTC
CASSENAGQKEQYF
>TRBJ2-7|.|many|TRBV20-1
TGCAGTGCGGCAAGAATTGGTGGGGCCTACGAGCAGTACTTC
CSAARIGGAYEQYF
>TRBJ1-3|.|.|TRBV20-1
TGCAGTGCTAGGGACTTCTCTGGAAACACCATATGTTTT
CSARDFSGNTICF
>TRBJ2-4|.|.|TRBV2
TGTGCCAGCATCGGTGGGAGTGGAGCCAAAAACATTCAGTACTTC
CASIGGSGAKNIQYF
>TRBJ1-1|TRBD1|.|TRBV19
TGTGCCAGTAGTCGGGACAGGGCGTACACTGAAGCTTTCTTT
CASSRDRAYTEAFF
>TRBJ1-4|TRBD1|many|TRBV7-2
TGTGCCAGCAGCTTACAGGGGGTCACTAATGAAAAACTGTTTTTT
CASSLQGVTNEKLFF
>TRBJ1-3|.|many|TRBV7-9
TGTGCCAGCAGCTTGGGCTCTGGAAACACCATATATTTT
CASSLGSGNTIYF
>TRBJ1-1|.|many|TRBV12-3/TRBV12-4
TGTGCCAGCAGCCCAGGGTCTGGCGGCACTGAAGCTTTCTTT
CASSPGSGGTEAFF
>TRBJ2-3|TRBD2|.|TRBV6-6
TGTGCCAGCAATGAGGGAGGGCCGACAGATACGCAGTATTTT
CASNEGGPTDTQYF
>TRBJ2-7|.|many|TRBV20-1
TGCAGTGCTAGAGACCGGGGCCGAGGAGCCTACGAGCAGTACTTC
CSARDRGRGAYEQYF
>TRBJ2-2|TRBD1|.|TRBV2
TGTGCCAGCACTGAGGACAGGGCGGCGGAGCTGTTTTTT
CASTEDRAAELFF
>TRBJ1-2|.|.|TRBV12-3/TRBV12-4
TGTGCCAGCAGTTTAGCGCGCCTGGGAACTAACTATGGCTACACCTTC
CASSLARLGTNYGYTF
>TRBJ2-3|.|many|TRBV2
TGTGCCAGCAGTGTAAATGCTGTCGACGATACGCAGTATTTT
CASSVNAVDDTQYF
>TRBJ1-1|.|.|TRBV5-1
TGCGCCAGCAGCTTCGGGGCGACTGAAGCTTTCTTT
CASSFGATEAFF
>TRBJ1-2|.|many|TRBV12-3/TRBV12-4
TGTGCCAGCGGGAGGAGAGGGACCGTCGAAGACTATGGCTACACCTTC
CASGRRGTVEDYGYTF
>TRBJ2-6|.|once|TRBV24-1
TGTGCCACCAGTGACTCCGTCCGGGACACCGGGGCCAACGTCCTGACTTTC
CATSDSVRDTGANVLTF
>TRBJ2-7|TRBD2|many|TRBV6-5
TGTGCCAGCAGGTTACTAGCGGTTGCCTACGAGCAGTACTTC
CASRLLAVAYEQYF
>TRBJ2-5|.|.|TRBV7-3
TGCGCCAGCAGCCAAGACCCGGGCAGGCCACGAGAGACCCAGTACTTC
CASSQDPGRPRETQYF
>TRBJ1-6|.|.|TRBV7-9
TGTGCCAGCAGCGGGACGGAGGGTGGCAATTCACCCCTCCACTTT
CASSGTEGGNSPLHF
>TRBJ1-2|.|many|TRBV19
TGTGCCAGTAGTATTGGCGGTAGAGGCTACACCTTC
CASSIGGRGYTF
>TRBJ2-2|TRBD2|many|TRBV6-4
TGTGCCAGCAGTGACTCTAGCGGGACCGGGGAGCTGTTTTTT
CASSDSSGTGELFF
>TRBJ2-5|.|.|TRBV7-9
TGTGCCAGCAGCAAGGAGGCTTACCAAGAGACCCAGTACTTC
CASSKEAYQETQYF
>TRBJ1-1|.|.|TRBV7-3
TGTGCCAGCAGCTCGGACAGTGGGGAGAACACTGAAGCTTTCTTT
CASSSDSGENTEAFF
>TRBJ2-1|.|few|TRBV2
TGTGCCAGCAGCGTAGAGATATTGGGCGGGCGCTCCTACAATGAGCAGTTCTTC
CASSVEILGGRSYNEQFF
>TRBJ1-1|.|many|TRBV12-3/TRBV12-4
TGTGCCAGCAGTTTTCCCGGGAACACTGAAGCTTTCTTT
CASSFPGNTEAFF
>TRBJ2-1|TRBD2|.|TRBV9
TGTGCCAGCTCCACCTCAGCGGGAGGGCCGGGTGAGCAGTTCTTC
CASSTSAGGPGEQFF
>TRBJ1-3|.|.|TRBV7-9
TGTGCCAGCAGCTTAGCGGGAGGGGGAAACACCATATATTTT
CASSLAGGGNTIYF
>TRBJ2-7|TRBD1|many|TRBV20-1
TGCAGTGCTAGAGAGTGGGGACAGGGGTACGAGCAGTACTTC
CSAREWGQGYEQYF
>TRBJ1-3|.|.|TRBV7-2
TGTGCCAGCAGCTATGTGGGGACTGGAAACACCATATATTTT
CASSYVGTGNTIYF
>TRBJ2-6|TRBD1|many|TRBV29-1
TGCAGCGTTGAAGCACGCCCCGACAGGGCTGGGGCCAACGTCCTGACTTTC
CSVEARPDRAGANVLTF
>TRBJ1-6|.|many|TRBV6-6
TGTGCCAGCAGTTCGACAGAGGACAATAATTCACCCCTCCACTTT
CASSSTEDNNSPLHF
>TRBJ2-7|TRBD1|few|TRBV7-2
TGTGCCAGCAGTAGGCAGGGGGTCCACGAGCAGTACTTC
CASSRQGVHEQYF
>TRBJ1-4|.|many|TRBV11-2
TGTGCCAGCAGCTTATCAGGAAGGGGCCGCACTAATGAAAAACTGTTTTTT
CASSLSGRGRTNEKLFF
>TRBJ2-5|.|many|TRBV3-1
TGTGCCAGCAGCCCTGACATGTACCAAGAGACCCAGTACTTC
CASSPDMYQETQYF
>TRBJ2-5|.|.|TRBV4-3
TGCGCCAGCAGCCACACCGATTGGGGAGAGACCCAGTACTTC
CASSHTDWGETQYF
>TRBJ1-5|.|.|TRBV27
TGTGCCAGCAGTTTAGGGACAACGAGCAATCAGCCCCAGCATTTT
CASSLGTTSNQPQHF
>TRBJ2-1|.|many|TRBV29-1
TGCAGCGTTGCCAGGGTCGACAATGAGCAGTTCTTC
CSVARVDNEQFF
>TRBJ2-7|.|.|TRBV19
TGTGCCAGTACCCCCCGACTCTATGACTACGAGCAGTACTTC
CASTPRLYDYEQYF
>TRBJ1-1|TRBD1|.|TRBV2
TGTGCCAGCAGCAAGGACAGGCGTGACACTGAAGCTTTCTTC
CASSKDRRDTEAFF
>TRBJ1-5|TRBD1|.|TRBV19
TGTGCCAGTAGTCGGGACAGGTTCCTCCGTAATCAGCCCCAGCATTTT
CASSRDRFLRNQPQHF
>TRBJ1-2|.|many|TRBV4-1
TGCGCCAGCAGCCAAGGGCCACTGAACAACTATGGCTACACCTTC
CASSQGPLNNYGYTF
>TRBJ2-7|.|few|TRBV5-8
TGTGCCAGCAGCTTTGACTTCTCGGGTGCCTACGAGCAGTACTTC
CASSFDFSGAYEQYF
>TRBJ2-3|.|once|TRBV5-1
TGCGCCAGCAGCTTGGCCGTACTTAGCGACAGCACAGATACGCAGTATTTT
CASSLAVLSDSTDTQYF
>TRBJ2-5|.|many|TRBV19
TGTGCCAGTACCCCCACAGGGTATCGAGAGACCCAGTACTTC
CASTPTGYRETQYF
>TRBJ2-1|TRBD1|.|TRBV2
TGTGCCAGCAGTTCCCGACAGGGAAACAATGAGCAGTTCTTC
CASSSRQGNNEQFF
>TRBJ1-1|.|.|TRBV20-1
TGCAGTGCTAGAGATTCGCCGGGGAACACTGAAGCTTTCTTT
CSARDSPGNTEAFF
>TRBJ1-2|.|many|TRBV4-1
TGCGCCAGCAGCCAAGAAGAGAACCAAAACTATGGCTACACCTTC
CASSQEENQNYGYTF
>TRBJ2-1|TRBD2|.|TRBV7-2
TGTGCCAGCAGCTTATGGAGCGGGAGGGCCGACTACTACAATGAGCAGTTCTTC
CASSLWSGRADYYNEQFF
>TRBJ1-3|.|few|TRBV4-3
TGCGCCAGCAGCCAAGCTCGGTGGAACTCTGGAAACACCATATATTTT
CASSQARWNSGNTIYF
>TRBJ2-7|.|many|TRBV14
TGTGCCAGCAGCCAAGCTAGAAACGAGCAGTACTTC
CASSQARNEQYF
>TRBJ1-5|TRBD1|few|TRBV7-9
TGTGCCAGCAGCGAACGACAGGGGCAAGAGACCCAGCATTTT
CASSERQGQETQHF
>TRBJ1-6|.|.|TRBV5-1
TGCGCCAGCAGCCAAGGAGACAGGACGAATTCACCCCTCCACTTT
CASSQGDRTNSPLHF
>TRBJ1-1|.|.|TRBV7-9
TGTGCCAGCAGCCTACCGACTAGCGGGGTGAACACGAACACTGAAGCTTTCTTT
CASSLPTSGVNTNTEAFF
>TRBJ2-2|TRBD2|few|TRBV13
TGTGCCAGCAGCCTTATCAGCGGGAGCTCGAACACCGGGGAGCTGTTTTTT
CASSLISGSSNTGELFF
>TRBJ1-2|.|many|TRBV11-2
TGTGCCAGCAGCTTATCCCACAGCTATGGCTACACCTTC
CASSLSHSYGYTF